Given below is one TCR beta chain in context. The antigen is undetermined. Germline V gene sequence: CDR1 SGHVS, CDR2 FQNEAQ. Trimming shortened V by 4 bases and J by 1 base, and 13 bases separated the two germline ends. The CDR3 spans 15 residues. The data are from a study of vaccination effects on CD4 cells after COVID-19. Across the study: Two doses of either BNT162b2 or mRNA-1273 were given to each participant.

Whole-study results and caveats: Missing from the study were early post-infection timepoints, and its convalescent patients were few. Infection- and vaccine-induced clones contracted markedly late after vaccination.

Before any sequencing was done, the ViraFEST assay used viral peptide pools to expand antigen-specific CD4+ T cells. Isolating CD4+ T cells followed approximately 10 days of culture. Recipients of the vaccine had no prior SARS-CoV-2 infection and negative nucleocapsid antibodies. Clones were sequenced by immunoSEQ multiplex PCR, and TCRdb holds only the in-frame ones, with some missing. The table lists around 71,000 clones, over 65% of them singletons. This clonotype originated in a human donor who received a COVID-19 vaccine. This rearrangement joins TRBV7-8 to TRBJ1-2; the D gene is possibly TRBD1 (5 bases). The sequences come from CD4+ T cells from PBMCs cultured with HCoV-OC43 spike peptides, collected before COVID-19 vaccination. Subset of the sample: HCoV-OC43 spike overlapping peptide pool stimulation. In DNA, the CDR3 is TGTGCCAGCAGCTGGGGACTCACCAATAACTATGGCTACACCTTC. It codes for CASSWGLTNNYGYTF.